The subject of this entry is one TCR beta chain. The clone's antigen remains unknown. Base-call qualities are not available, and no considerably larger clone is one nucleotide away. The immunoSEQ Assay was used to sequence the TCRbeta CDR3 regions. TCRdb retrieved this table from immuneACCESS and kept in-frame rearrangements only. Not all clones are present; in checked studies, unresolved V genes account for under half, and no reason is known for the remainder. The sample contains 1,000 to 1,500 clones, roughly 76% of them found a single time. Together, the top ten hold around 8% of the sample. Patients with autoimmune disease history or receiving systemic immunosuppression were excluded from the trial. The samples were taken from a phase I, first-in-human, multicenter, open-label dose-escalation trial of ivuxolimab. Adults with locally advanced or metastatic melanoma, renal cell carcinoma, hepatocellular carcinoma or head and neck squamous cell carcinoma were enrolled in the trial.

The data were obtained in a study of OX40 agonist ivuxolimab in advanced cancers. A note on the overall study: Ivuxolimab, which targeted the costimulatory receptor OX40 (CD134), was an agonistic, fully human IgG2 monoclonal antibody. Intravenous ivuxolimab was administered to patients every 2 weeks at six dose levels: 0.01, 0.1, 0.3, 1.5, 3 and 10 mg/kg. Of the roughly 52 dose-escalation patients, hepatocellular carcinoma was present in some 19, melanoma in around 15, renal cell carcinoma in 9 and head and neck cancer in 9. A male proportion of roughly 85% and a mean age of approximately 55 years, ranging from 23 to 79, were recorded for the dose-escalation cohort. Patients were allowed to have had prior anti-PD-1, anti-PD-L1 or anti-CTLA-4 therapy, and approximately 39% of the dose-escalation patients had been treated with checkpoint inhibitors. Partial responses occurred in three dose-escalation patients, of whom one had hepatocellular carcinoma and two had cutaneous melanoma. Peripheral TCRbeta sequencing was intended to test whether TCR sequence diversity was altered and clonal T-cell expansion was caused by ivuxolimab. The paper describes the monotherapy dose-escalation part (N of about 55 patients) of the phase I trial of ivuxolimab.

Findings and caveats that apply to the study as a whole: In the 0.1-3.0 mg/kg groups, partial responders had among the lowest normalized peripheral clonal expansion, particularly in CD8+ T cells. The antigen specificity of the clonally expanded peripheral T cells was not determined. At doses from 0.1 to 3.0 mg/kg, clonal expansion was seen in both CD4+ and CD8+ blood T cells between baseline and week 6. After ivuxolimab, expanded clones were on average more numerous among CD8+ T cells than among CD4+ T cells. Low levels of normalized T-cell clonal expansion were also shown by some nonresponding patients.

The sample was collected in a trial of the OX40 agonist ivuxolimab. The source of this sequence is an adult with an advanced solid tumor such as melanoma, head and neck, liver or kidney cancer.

Read as DNA, the sequence is TGTGCCAGCACCCGCGAGGCCAACCACGCCGAGACCCAGTACTTC. Its protein product is CASTREANHAETQYF. Recombination joined TRBV11-3 with TRBJ2-5; the D gene cannot be resolved reliably. V lost 7 bases and J lost 5 bases; the stretch between them is 20 bases long. Measured from the cysteine to the phenylalanine, the CDR3 is 15 residues long. The retained sequence is limited to the CDR3, 45 bases, with the frame set at the first base. The germline V gene encodes CDR1 SGHNT and CDR2 YENEEA.